The present entry profiles one T cell receptor (beta chain) with its context. Its antigen remains unidentified. TCRdb re-analysed the reads in MiXCR, keeping a single row per CDR3 protein. This table holds 150,000 to 200,000 distinct CDR3 sequences, around 14% found once. The CDR3 is 13 residues long. Trimming stripped 3 bases from V and 2 bases from J, with 8 bases between. Germline V gives CDR1 KGHSH, CDR2 LQKENI. This entry is derived from a study of T cell repertoires in cytomegalovirus infection. As for the study in general: A matching HLA type, together with CMV infection, was signaled by public TCR beta signatures.

General study points: People with CMV and the relevant HLA were identified by cumulative public TCR beta family frequency. Within the response measured ex vivo, HLA-C-restricted CMV-specific TCR beta clonotypes were dominant.

Sequenced sample: PBMCs. This receptor was obtained from a human donor in good health (CMV status not recorded). Some clones in this sample may be carry-over from other donors' samples. This chain uses TRBV18 with TRBJ2-7; D remains ambiguous. The CDR3 reads CASSPIQTYEQYF. The DNA for the CDR3 is TGTGCCAGCTCACCGATTCAGACCTACGAGCAGTACTTC.